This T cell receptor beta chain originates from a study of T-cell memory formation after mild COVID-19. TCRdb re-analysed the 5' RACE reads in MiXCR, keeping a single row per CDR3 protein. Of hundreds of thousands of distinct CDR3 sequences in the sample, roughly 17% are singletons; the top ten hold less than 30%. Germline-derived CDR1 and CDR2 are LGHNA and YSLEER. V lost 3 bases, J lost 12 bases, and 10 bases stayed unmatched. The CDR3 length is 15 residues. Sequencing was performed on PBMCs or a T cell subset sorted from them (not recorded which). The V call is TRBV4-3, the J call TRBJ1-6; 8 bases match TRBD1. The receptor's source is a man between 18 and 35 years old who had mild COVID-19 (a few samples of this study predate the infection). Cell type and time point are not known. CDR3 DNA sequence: TGCGCCAGCAGCCACCGCCGGACAGGGAGCGGACCCCTCCACTTT. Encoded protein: CASSHRRTGSGPLHF.